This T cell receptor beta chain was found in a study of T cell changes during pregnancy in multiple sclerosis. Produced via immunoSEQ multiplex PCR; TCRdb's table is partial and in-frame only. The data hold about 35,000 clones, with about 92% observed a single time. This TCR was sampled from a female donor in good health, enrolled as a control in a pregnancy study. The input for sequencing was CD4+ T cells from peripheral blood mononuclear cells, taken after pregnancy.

As DNA, the CDR3 is TGTGCCAGCAGTGAATGGGGAGGGGCTAGCGGGGGAGAGACCCAGTACTTC. Translation gives CASSEWGGASGGETQYF. The chain carries TRBV6-1 and TRBJ2-5; 10 bases map to TRBD2. The CDR3 has 17 amino acids. Looked up from germline, CDR1 is MNHNS and CDR2 is SASEGT. V shed 2 bases, J shed 4 bases, and the junction held 10 bases outside the gene matches.